Listed below are T cell receptor beta chains from one sample, sequenced in a study of cytomegalovirus exposure and HLA in healthy donors. Sequenced by immunoSEQ multiplex PCR; TCRdb stores in-frame clones only, minus some. The sample shows 200,000 to 250,000 clones, around 89% of them seen only once. The sequencing input was PBMCs. These receptors originate from a woman aged 18-29 years in good health and CMV-seronegative. The CDR3 runs from the conserved cysteine through the conserved F or W. D genes are given only for firm matches. Where a row states a size, it is once, few, many or the class of an expanded clone; other rows omit it.

D,size,J,V,DNA,CDR3
-,-,TRBJ2-7,TRBV27,TGTGCCAGCAGCCCGACAGTTACTGCCTACGAGCAGTACTTC,CASSPTVTAYEQYF
-,once,TRBJ2-1,TRBV7-2,TGTGCCAGCAGCGATCACCCAGGGAAGGGTAATGAGCAGTTCTTC,CASSDHPGKGNEQFF
-,-,TRBJ2-7,TRBV15,TGTGCCACCAGCGAAACCGACAGGCGCCTATCCTACGAGCAGTACTTC,CATSETDRRLSYEQYF
TRBD1,-,TRBJ1-4,TRBV4-1,TGCGCCAGCAGCCAAGTTGGGACAGCGGGCAAAAAACTGTTTTTT,CASSQVGTAGKKLFF
-,-,TRBJ2-1,TRBV30,TGTGCCTGGAGTGTACTCTCACCGGGCGGGCGGGCCTACAATGAGCAGTTCTTC,CAWSVLSPGGRAYNEQFF
-,once,TRBJ2-3,TRBV20-1,TGCAGTGCTCTAGAGGTGGTCACGCAGTATTTT,CSALEVVTQYF
TRBD1,-,TRBJ1-2,TRBV4-3,TGCGCCAGCAGCCAGGAAGGGACAGGGAAAGTGGGTGGCTACACCTTC,CASSQEGTGKVGGYTF
-,-,TRBJ2-5,TRBV9,TGTGCCAGCAGCGCGACCCGGGATTCTGAGACCCAGTACTTC,CASSATRDSETQYF
-,-,TRBJ1-4,TRBV5-4,TGTGCCAGCAGCTTGGACGGAGATGAAAAACTGTTTTTT,CASSLDGDEKLFF
-,-,TRBJ1-1,TRBV9,TGTGCCAGCAGCGTAGGGGCTCTGGGCACTGAAGCTTTCTTT,CASSVGALGTEAFF